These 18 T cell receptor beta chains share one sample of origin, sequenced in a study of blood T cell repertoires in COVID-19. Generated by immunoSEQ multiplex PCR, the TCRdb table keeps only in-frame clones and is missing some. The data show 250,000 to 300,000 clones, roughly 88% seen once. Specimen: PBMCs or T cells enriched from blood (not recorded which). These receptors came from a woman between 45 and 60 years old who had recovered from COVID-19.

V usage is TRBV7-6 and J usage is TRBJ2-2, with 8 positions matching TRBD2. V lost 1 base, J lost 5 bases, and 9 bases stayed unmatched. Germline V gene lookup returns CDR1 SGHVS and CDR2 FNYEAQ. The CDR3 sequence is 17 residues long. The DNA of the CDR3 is TGTGCCAGCAGCTTAGGAGGACTAGCAAGCTTGACCGGGGAGCTGTTTTTT. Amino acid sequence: CASSLGGLASLTGELFF.

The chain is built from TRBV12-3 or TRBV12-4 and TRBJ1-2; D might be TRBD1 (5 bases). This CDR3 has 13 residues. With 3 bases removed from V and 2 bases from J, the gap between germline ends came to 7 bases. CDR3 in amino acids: CASSLQGNYGYTF. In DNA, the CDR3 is TGTGCCAGCAGTTTGCAGGGAAACTATGGCTACACCTTC.

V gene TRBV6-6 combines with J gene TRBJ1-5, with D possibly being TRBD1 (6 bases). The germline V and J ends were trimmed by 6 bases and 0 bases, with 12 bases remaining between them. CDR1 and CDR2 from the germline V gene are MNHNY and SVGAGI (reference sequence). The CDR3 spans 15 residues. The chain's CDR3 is CASSHGQSSNQPQHF. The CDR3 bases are TGTGCCAGCAGCCATGGACAGAGTAGCAATCAGCCCCAGCATTTT.

The CDR3 sequence: CASSVESNRRSGNTIYF. In nucleotides, the CDR3 is TGTGCCAGCAGCGTAGAGAGTAACAGACGCTCTGGAAACACCATATATTTT. The chain uses TRBV9 and TRBJ1-3, with D unclear. This CDR3 spans 17 amino acids. Germline loops: CDR1 SGDLS, CDR2 YYNGEE. V shed 0 bases and J shed 0 bases, with 13 bases lying between them.

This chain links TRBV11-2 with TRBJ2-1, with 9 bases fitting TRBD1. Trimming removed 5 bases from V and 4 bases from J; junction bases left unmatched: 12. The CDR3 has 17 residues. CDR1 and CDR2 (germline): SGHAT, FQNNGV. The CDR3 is CASSIQTGGSVYNEQFF. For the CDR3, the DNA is TGTGCCAGCAGCATCCAGACAGGGGGGTCGGTATACAATGAGCAGTTCTTC.

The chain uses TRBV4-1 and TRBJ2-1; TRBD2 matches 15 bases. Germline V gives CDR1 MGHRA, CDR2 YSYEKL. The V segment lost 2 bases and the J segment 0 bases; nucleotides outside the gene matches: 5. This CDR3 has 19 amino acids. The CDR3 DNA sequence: TGCGCCAGCAGCCAAAAGGGACTAGCGGGAGGACTCTCCTACAATGAGCAGTTCTTC. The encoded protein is CASSQKGLAGGLSYNEQFF.

This CDR3 reads CASSLVKGSGPRGNEQYF. The CDR3 coding sequence is TGTGCCAGCAGCTTAGTAAAGGGGTCGGGGCCCAGGGGGAACGAGCAGTACTTC. The chain combines TRBV11-2 with TRBJ2-7; 7 bases align to TRBD1. Germline CDR1 and CDR2: SGHAT and FQNNGV. Trimming took 1 base from V and 5 from J; bases not matched to a gene: 17. CDR3 size: 18 residues.

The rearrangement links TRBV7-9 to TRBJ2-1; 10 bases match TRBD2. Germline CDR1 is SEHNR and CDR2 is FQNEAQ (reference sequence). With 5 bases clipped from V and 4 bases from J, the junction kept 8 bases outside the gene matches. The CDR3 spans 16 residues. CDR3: CASSDPRLAGYNEQFF. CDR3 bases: TGTGCCAGCAGCGACCCCAGACTAGCGGGTTACAATGAGCAGTTCTTC.

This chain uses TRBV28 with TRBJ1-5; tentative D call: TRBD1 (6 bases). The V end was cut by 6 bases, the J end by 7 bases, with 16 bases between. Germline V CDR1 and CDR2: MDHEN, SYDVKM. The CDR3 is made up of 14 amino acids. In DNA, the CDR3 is TGTGCCAGCAGCGGGGGGGGCAGTCGCCAGCCCCAGCATTTT. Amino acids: CASSGGGSRQPQHF.

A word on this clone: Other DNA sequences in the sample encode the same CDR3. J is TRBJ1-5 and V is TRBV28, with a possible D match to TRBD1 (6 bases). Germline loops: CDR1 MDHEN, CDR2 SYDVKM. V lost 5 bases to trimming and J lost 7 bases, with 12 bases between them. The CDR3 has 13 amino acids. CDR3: CASSPNRVQPQHF. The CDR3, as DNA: TGTGCCAGCAGTCCCAACAGGGTACAGCCCCAGCATTTT.

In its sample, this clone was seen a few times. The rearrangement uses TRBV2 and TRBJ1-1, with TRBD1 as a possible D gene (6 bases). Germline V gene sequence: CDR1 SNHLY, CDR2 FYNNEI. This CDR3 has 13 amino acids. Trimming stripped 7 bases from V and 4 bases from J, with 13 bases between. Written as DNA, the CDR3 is TGTGCCAGCACCCAAACAGGGACCACTGAAGCTTTCTTT. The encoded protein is CASTQTGTTEAFF.

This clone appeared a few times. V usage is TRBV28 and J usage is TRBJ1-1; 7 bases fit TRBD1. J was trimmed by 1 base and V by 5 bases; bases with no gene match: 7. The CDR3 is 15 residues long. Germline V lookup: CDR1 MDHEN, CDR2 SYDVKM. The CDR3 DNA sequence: TGTGCCAGCAGTCTCGCGACAGGGAGGAACACTGAAGCTTTCTTT. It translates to CASSLATGRNTEAFF. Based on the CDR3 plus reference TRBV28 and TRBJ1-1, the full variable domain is DVKVTQSSRYLVKRTGEKVFLECVQDMDHENMFWYRQDPGLGLRLIYFSYDVKMKEKGDIPEGYSVSREKKERFSLILESASTNQTSMYLCASSLATGRNTEAFFGQGTRLTVV.

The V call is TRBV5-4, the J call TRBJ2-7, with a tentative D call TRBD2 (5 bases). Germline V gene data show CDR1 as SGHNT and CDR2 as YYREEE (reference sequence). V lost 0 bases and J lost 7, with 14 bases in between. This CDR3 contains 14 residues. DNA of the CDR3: TGTGCCAGCAGCTTGGAAGTGGGAGCGACTGAGCAGTACTTC. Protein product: CASSLEVGATEQYF.

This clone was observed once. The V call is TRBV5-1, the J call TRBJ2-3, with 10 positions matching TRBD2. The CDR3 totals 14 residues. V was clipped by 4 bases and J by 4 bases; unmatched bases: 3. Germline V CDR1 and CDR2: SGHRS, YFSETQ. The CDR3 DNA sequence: TGCGCCAGCAGCGACAGCGGGGGGGCAGATACGCAGTATTTT. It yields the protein CASSDSGGADTQYF.

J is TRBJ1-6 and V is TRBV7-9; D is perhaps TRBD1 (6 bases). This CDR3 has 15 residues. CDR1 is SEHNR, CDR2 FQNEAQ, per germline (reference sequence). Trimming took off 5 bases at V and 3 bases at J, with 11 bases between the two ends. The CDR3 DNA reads TGTGCCAGCAGCCCCCGGACAGACTATAATTCACCCCTCCACTTT. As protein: CASSPRTDYNSPLHF.

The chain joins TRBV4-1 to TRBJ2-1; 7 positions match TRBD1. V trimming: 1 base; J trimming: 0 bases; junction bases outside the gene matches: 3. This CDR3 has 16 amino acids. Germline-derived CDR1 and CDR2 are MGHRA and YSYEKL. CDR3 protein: CASSQVPGGSYNEQFF. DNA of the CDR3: TGCGCCAGCAGCCAAGTTCCAGGGGGCTCCTACAATGAGCAGTTCTTC.

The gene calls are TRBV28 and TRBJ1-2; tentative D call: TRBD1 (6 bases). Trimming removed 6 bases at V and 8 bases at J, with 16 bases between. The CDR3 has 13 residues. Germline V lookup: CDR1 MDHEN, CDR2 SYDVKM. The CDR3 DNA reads TGTGCCAGCAGCCTACAGGGTTTCGGCGGCTACACCTTC. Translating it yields CASSLQGFGGYTF.

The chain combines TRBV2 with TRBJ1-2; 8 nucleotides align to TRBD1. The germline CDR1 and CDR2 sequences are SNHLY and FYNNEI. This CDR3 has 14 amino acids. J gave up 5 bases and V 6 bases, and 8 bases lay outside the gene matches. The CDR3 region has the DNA TGTGCCAGCAGCGCAGGACAGGGTGATTATGGCTACACCTTC. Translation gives CASSAGQGDYGYTF.